This T cell receptor (beta chain) was observed in a study of blood T cell repertoires in COVID-19. Trimming cost V 4 bases and J 5 bases; bases outside gene matches: 10. The germline gives CDR1 MNHNY, CDR2 SVGAGI (reference sequence). CDR3 length equals 16 residues. In the source study's methods: Estimation of nucleated cell counts was performed using reference gene primer amplification. The method was immunoSEQ multiplex PCR; TCRdb's version includes in-frame clones alone and lacks a portion of them. V and J calls and clone size are as listed in that table; D and trimming were resolved from the DNA. This table has over 130,000 clones, around 87% appearing once.

The material sequenced was peripheral blood. The J gene is TRBJ2-7, the V gene TRBV6-6, with 11 bases aligning to TRBD1. This sequence was found in a human donor in a cohort sampled during active COVID-19. CDR3 nucleotide sequence: TGTGCCAGCAGTTTAGCCGGGACAGGGGGTGGGGACGAGCAGTACTTC. It is translated as CASSLAGTGGGDEQYF.